The entry below gives a single T cell receptor (beta chain) sequence along with its context. Its target antigen remains unknown. There are no base qualities to consult, and no much larger clone falls within one base. The method behind the library was the immunoSEQ multiplex PCR assay. The immuneACCESS repertoire file appears here via TCRdb, limited to in-frame rearrangements. These files lack a portion of the clones; in checked studies, under half of the deficit traces to unresolved V genes, and the cause of the others is not known. Counted in this sample were about 55,000 clones; approximately 88% of them appeared once. In total, the top ten clones hold about 3.8% of the sample. These data belong to a study of control samples from healthy donors and cancer patients (dated by TCRdb to 2018 to 2021). This receptor was obtained from a man aged 50 to 60 in good health. The sample comprised blood.

In nucleotide form, the sequence is TGTGCCAGCAGTCCATTCTACGAGCAGTACTTC. It translates as CASSPFYEQYF. The rearranged chain carries TRBV28 and TRBJ2-7, with the D gene too uncertain to name. V is cut by 5 bases and J by 3 bases, and the space between the germline ends is 5 bases. For CDR1 and CDR2, the germline V gene lists MDHEN and SYDVKM. The CDR3 runs 11 amino acids, cysteine and phenylalanine included. Only CDR3 DNA is held: 33 bases, read in frame from base 1.